A single sample gave rise to the 17 T cell receptor beta chains below, sequenced in a study of identical twins. MiXCR was run by TCRdb on the 5' RACE reads, yielding one entry per CDR3 protein. Of roughly 230,000 distinct CDR3 sequences in the sample, approximately 8.3% are singletons; the top ten hold 2.5% to 3.5%. These same data were also listed under a study on yellow fever vaccine responses in identical twins.

Sequencing input: CD8+ T cells sorted from blood. These receptors came from a woman between 18 and 29 years old in good health.

This clonotype was recorded at least ten times. This sequence joins TRBV7-9 and TRBJ2-7, with 9 bases identical to TRBD1. V shed 5 bases, J shed 2 bases, and the junction held 7 bases outside the gene matches. CDR1 and CDR2 (germline): SEHNR, FQNEAQ (reference sequence). This CDR3 has 15 amino acids. The CDR3 bases are TGTGCCAGCAGCCCATCACGGACAGGGGCCTACGAGCAGTACTTC. Its translation: CASSPSRTGAYEQYF.

The V call is TRBV6-5, the J call TRBJ2-1; unclear D gene. The CDR3 totals 15 residues. CDR1 and CDR2 from the germline V gene are MNHEY and SVGAGI. V dropped 0 bases and J dropped 4 bases, with 10 bases sitting between them. The CDR3 region is CASSYSASLYNEQFF. CDR3 bases: TGTGCCAGCAGTTACTCGGCCAGCCTTTACAATGAGCAGTTCTTC.

The chain combines TRBV29-1 with TRBJ2-7; 7 bases align to TRBD2. The CDR3 runs 13 residues. CDR1 is SQVTM and CDR2 is ANQGSEA in the germline V gene. V gave up 4 bases and J gave up 2 bases; unmatched junction bases: 5. Here the CDR3 reads CSVVFAGAYEQYF. The CDR3 DNA sequence: TGCAGCGTTGTTTTTGCGGGAGCCTACGAGCAGTACTTC.

This clonotype was detected only a few times. V and J are TRBV25-1 and TRBJ2-5, with a tentative D call TRBD2 (5 bases). Trimming removed 3 bases at V and 5 bases at J, with 16 bases between. The germline CDR1 and CDR2 sequences are MGHDK and SYGVNS. The CDR3 runs to 15 residues. The CDR3 DNA is TGTGCCAGCAGTGATAGGTTTTTGACTAAGGAGACCCAGTACTTC. Translated: CASSDRFLTKETQYF.

The chain recombines TRBV20-1 with TRBJ2-7; D is perhaps TRBD1 (6 bases). Germline values: CDR1 DFQATT, CDR2 SNEGSKA (reference sequence). This CDR3 is 14 amino acids long. Trimming cost V 6 bases and J 0 bases, with 15 bases left between them. CDR3 in DNA: TGCAGTGCCCGGCTGGGGGCAACCTCCTACGAGCAGTACTTC. Its translation: CSARLGATSYEQYF.

The V call is TRBV5-6, the J call TRBJ2-5; D call uncertain. CDR3 length: 11 residues. V lost 4 bases to trimming and J lost 7 bases, with 8 bases between them. CDR1 SGHDT and CDR2 YYEEEE come from the germline V gene. The CDR3 spells CASSLPGTQYF. The CDR3 nucleotides are TGTGCCAGCAGCCTTCCTGGGACCCAGTACTTC.

This clonotype came up a few times. V and J are TRBV11-2 and TRBJ2-5; D unclear. CDR3 length equals 16 residues. Germline V gene data show CDR1 as SGHAT and CDR2 as FQNNGV. V gave up 0 bases and J gave up 2 bases, with 13 bases separating them. This CDR3 reads CASSLDPWVIQETQYF. The CDR3 DNA reads TGTGCCAGCAGCTTAGACCCCTGGGTTATACAAGAGACCCAGTACTTC. The full variable domain, completed using reference TRBV11-2 and TRBJ2-5, is EAGVAQSPRYKIIEKRQSVAFWCNPISGHATLYWYQQILGQGPKLLIQFQNNGVVDDSQLPKDRFSAERLKGVDSTLKIQPAKLEDSAVYLCASSLDPWVIQETQYFGPGTRLLVL.

This chain joins TRBV20-1 and TRBJ2-7, with a tentative D call TRBD1 (6 bases). Germline CDR1 reads DFQATT; CDR2 reads SNEGSKA (reference sequence). The CDR3 spans 13 residues. Between the trimmed V and J ends, which lost 6 bases and 0 bases, there was a span of 12 bases. Here the CDR3 DNA reads TGCAGTGCAAGGAGACAGGACTCCTACGAGCAGTACTTC. It yields the protein CSARRQDSYEQYF.

In this sample, this clonotype turned up many times. V usage is TRBV7-2 and J usage is TRBJ2-1, with no clear D. The germline gives CDR1 SGHTA, CDR2 FQGNSA. Trimming left V 2 bases short and J 8 bases short, with 4 bases between. CDR3 size: 11 residues. The CDR3 region is CASSLTYEQFF. The CDR3 DNA is TGTGCCAGCAGCTTAACATATGAGCAGTTCTTC.

The rearrangement links TRBV7-9 to TRBJ2-7; 11 bases map to TRBD2. The J segment lost 3 bases and the V segment lost 5 bases, leaving 9 bases of the junction unmatched. Germline CDR1 reads SEHNR; CDR2 reads FQNEAQ (reference sequence). The CDR3 runs to 16 residues. The chain's CDR3 is CASSQLAGALFYEQYF. CDR3 sequence (DNA): TGTGCCAGCAGCCAACTAGCGGGGGCCTTATTCTACGAGCAGTACTTC.

V and J are TRBV12-3 or TRBV12-4 and TRBJ1-2, with D unresolved. The V end lost 6 bases, the J end lost 6 bases, and 11 bases lay between the germline ends. This CDR3 has 12 amino acids. Written as DNA, the CDR3 is TGTGCCAGCAGCCAAGGGCGGGATGGCTACACCTTC. Translating it yields CASSQGRDGYTF.

This clonotype was picked up many times. This chain links TRBV4-1 with TRBJ2-1; a possible D gene is TRBD1 (6 bases). The length of the CDR3 is 15 residues. Germline V lookup: CDR1 MGHRA, CDR2 YSYEKL. V lost 0 bases and J 4 bases, leaving 10 bases between the germline ends. The CDR3 DNA follows: TGCGCCAGCAGCCAAGATGAACAGGGTTACAATGAGCAGTTCTTC. Translation gives CASSQDEQGYNEQFF.

This clonotype was detected a few times. The rearrangement uses TRBV15 and TRBJ2-7, with D unclear. The CDR3 is made up of 14 amino acids. The germline CDR1 and CDR2 sequences are LNHNV and YYDKDF (reference sequence). The ends were cut back, 3 bases at V and 3 bases at J, with 12 bases in the middle. As DNA, the CDR3 is TGTGCCACCAGCAGCCGAAGGCAAGACTACGAGCAGTACTTC. Translating gives CATSSRRQDYEQYF.

This clonotype was recorded many times. The chain joins TRBV3-1 to TRBJ2-2, with TRBD2 identical over 7 bases. In germline, CDR1 is LGHDT, CDR2 YNNKEL (reference sequence). The trim removed 4 bases at V and 3 bases at J, leaving 5 bases unmatched. The CDR3 spans 15 residues. CDR3 nucleotide sequence: TGTGCCAGCAGCCCCCGGGCGGGGGACACCGGGGAGCTGTTTTTT. Encoded protein: CASSPRAGDTGELFF.

The CDR3, as DNA: TGTGCCAGCAGTCTACTAGCGTCCGGCGAGCAGTACTTC. Translating it yields CASSLLASGEQYF. The gene calls are TRBV27 and TRBJ2-7; 7 nucleotides line up with TRBD2. Germline V gives CDR1 MNHEY, CDR2 SMNVEV (reference sequence). The V and J ends lost 5 bases and 6 bases, in that order; junction bases with no gene match: 7. The CDR3 extends over 13 amino acids.

This clonotype came up a few times. V is TRBV6-4 and J is TRBJ2-1; TRBD2 agrees at 9 bases. V lost 0 bases, J lost 3 bases, and 0 bases stayed unmatched. The germline gives CDR1 MRHNA, CDR2 SNTAGT. The CDR3 covers 15 residues. The CDR3 DNA reads TGTGCCAGCAGTGACTCACTAGCGGGCTACAATGAGCAGTTCTTC. Translation gives CASSDSLAGYNEQFF.

V is TRBV4-1 and J is TRBJ2-5; D is undetermined. The CDR3 has 16 residues. V lost 0 bases and J 2 bases, leaving 13 bases between the germline ends. Germline CDR1 MGHRA, CDR2 YSYEKL. CDR3 region: CASSQDAYGIQETQYF. The CDR3 DNA sequence: TGCGCCAGCAGCCAAGATGCGTATGGTATACAAGAGACCCAGTACTTC.